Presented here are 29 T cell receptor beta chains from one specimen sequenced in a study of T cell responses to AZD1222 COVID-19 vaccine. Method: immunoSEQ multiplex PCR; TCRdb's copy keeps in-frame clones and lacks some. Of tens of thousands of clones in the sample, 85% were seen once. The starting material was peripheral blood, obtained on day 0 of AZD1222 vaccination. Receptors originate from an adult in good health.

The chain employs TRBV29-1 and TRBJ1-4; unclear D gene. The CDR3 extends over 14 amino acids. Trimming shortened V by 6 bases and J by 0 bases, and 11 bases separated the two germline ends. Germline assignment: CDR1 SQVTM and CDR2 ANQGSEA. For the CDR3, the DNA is TGCAGCGTCGAGGGTACCTCAACTAATGAAAAACTGTTTTTT. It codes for CSVEGTSTNEKLFF.

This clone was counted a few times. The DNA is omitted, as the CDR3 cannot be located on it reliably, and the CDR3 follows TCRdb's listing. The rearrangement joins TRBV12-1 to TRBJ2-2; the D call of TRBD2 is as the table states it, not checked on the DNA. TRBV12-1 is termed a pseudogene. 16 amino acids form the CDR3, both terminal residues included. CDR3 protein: CASSFGGGSITGELFF.

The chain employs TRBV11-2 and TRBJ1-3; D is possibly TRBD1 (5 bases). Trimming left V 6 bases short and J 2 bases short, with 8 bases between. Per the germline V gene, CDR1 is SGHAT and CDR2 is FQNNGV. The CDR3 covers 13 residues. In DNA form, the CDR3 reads TGTGCCAGCAGATTGACAGCTGGAAACACCATATATTTT. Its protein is CASRLTAGNTIYF.

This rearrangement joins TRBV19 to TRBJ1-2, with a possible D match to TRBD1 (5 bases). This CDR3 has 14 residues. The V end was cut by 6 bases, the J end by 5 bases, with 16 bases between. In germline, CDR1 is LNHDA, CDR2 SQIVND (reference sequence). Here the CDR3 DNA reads TGTGCCAGTAGACGCGGAAAAGGGGTGTATGGCTACACCTTC. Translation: CASRRGKGVYGYTF. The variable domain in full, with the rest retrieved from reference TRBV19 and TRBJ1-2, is DGGITQSPKYLFRKEGQNVTLSCEQNLNHDAMYWYRQDPGQGLRLIYYSQIVNDFQKGDIAEGYSVSREKKESFPLTVTSAQKNPTAFYLCASRRGKGVYGYTFGSGTRLTVV.

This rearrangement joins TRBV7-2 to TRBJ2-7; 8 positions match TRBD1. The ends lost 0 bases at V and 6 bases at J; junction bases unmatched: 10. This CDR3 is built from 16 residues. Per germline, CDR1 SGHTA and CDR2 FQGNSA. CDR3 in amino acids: CASSLAQGARPSEQYF. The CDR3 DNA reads TGTGCCAGCAGCTTAGCGCAGGGGGCGCGACCCAGCGAGCAGTACTTC.

The CDR3 protein is CASSGIGNTEAFF. CDR3 DNA sequence: TGTGCCAGCAGCGGAATAGGGAACACTGAAGCTTTCTTT. The chain combines TRBV5-4 with TRBJ1-1; D not certain. The CDR3 runs to 13 residues. Germline V gene lookup returns CDR1 SGHNT and CDR2 YYREEE (reference sequence). Trimming pared 4 bases from V and 1 base from J, leaving 8 bases between.

CDR3 sequence reads: CASSESRQLNSPLHF. The CDR3 bases are TGTGCCAGCAGTGAAAGTAGACAGTTGAATTCACCCCTCCACTTT. The chain couples TRBV2 to TRBJ1-6; D may be TRBD1 (5 bases). CDR1 SNHLY and CDR2 FYNNEI come from the germline V gene. The ends were cut back, 2 bases at V and 7 bases at J, with 12 bases in the middle. The CDR3 covers 15 residues.

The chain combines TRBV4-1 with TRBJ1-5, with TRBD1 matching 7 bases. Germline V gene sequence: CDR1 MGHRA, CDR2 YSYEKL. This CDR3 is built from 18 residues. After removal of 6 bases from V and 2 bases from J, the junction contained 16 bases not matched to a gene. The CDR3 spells CASRAGARGGWGNQPQHF. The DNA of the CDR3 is TGCGCCAGCAGGGCGGGGGCCAGGGGGGGTTGGGGCAATCAGCCCCAGCATTTT.

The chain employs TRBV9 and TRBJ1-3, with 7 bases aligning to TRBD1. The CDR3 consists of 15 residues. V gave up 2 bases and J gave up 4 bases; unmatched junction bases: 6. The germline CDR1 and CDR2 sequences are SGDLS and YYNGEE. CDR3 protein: CASSVAGGWGNTIYF. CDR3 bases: TGTGCCAGCAGCGTGGCAGGGGGTTGGGGAAACACCATATATTTT.

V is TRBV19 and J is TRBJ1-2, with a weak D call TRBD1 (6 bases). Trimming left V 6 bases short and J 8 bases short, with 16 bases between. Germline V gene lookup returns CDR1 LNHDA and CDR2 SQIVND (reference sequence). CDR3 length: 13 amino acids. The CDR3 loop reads CASSPSGDRGYTF. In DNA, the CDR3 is TGTGCCAGTAGCCCTTCAGGGGATCGAGGCTACACCTTC.

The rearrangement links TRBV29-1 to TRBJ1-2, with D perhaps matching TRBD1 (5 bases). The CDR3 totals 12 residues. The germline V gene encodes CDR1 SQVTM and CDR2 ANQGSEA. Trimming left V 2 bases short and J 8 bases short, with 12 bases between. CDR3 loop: CSVERSGRGYTF. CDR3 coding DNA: TGCAGCGTTGAAAGGTCAGGGAGGGGCTACACCTTC.

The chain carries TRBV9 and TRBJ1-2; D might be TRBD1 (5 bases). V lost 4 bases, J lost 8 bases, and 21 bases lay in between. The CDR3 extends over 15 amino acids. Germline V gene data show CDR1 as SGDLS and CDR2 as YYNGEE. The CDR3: CASSPPRRDEGGYTF. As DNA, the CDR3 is TGTGCCAGCAGCCCGCCCCGACGGGACGAGGGAGGCTACACCTTC.

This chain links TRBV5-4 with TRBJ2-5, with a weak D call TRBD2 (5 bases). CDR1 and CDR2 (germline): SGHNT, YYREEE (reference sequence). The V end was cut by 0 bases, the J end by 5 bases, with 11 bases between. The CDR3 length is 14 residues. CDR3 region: CASSLERVGETQYF. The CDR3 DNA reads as TGTGCCAGCAGCTTGGAGAGGGTGGGGGAGACCCAGTACTTC.

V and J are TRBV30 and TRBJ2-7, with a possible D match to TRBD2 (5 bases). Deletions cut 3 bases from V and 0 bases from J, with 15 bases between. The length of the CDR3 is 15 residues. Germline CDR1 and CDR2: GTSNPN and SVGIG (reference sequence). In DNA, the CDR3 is TGTGCCTGGAGGGGCGGGTCCGCGAGCTCCTACGAGCAGTACTTC. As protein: CAWRGGSASSYEQYF.

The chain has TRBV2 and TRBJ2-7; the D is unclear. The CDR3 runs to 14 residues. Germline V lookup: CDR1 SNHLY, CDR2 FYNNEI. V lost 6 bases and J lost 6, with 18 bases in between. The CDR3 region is CASSQNQMLGEQYF. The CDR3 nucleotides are TGTGCCAGCAGCCAAAATCAGATGCTAGGCGAGCAGTACTTC. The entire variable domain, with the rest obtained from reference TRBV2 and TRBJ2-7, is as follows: EPEVTQTPSHQVTQMGQEVILRCVPISNHLYFYWYRQILGQKVEFLVSFYNNEISEKSEIFDDQFSVERPDGSNFTLKIRSTKLEDSAMYFCASSQNQMLGEQYFGPGTRLTVT.

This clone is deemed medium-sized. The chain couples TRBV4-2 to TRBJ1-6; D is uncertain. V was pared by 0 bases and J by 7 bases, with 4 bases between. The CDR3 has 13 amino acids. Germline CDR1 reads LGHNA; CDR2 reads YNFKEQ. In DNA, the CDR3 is TGTGCCAGCAGCCAAGATCAGAATTCACCCCTCCACTTT. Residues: CASSQDQNSPLHF.

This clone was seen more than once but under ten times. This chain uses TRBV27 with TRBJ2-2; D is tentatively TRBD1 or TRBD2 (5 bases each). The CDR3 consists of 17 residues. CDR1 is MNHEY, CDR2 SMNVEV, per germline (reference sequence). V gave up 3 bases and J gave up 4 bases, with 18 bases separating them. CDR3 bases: TGTGCCAGCAGTTTCTGGGGCTCGGCGGGCCCCACCGGGGAGCTGTTTTTT. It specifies CASSFWGSAGPTGELFF.

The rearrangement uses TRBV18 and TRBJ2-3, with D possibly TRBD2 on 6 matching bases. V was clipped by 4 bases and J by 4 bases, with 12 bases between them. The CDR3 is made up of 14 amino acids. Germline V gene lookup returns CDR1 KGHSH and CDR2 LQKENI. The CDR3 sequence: CASSLGGRADTQYF. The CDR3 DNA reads TGTGCCAGCTCACTTGGAGGGCGGGCAGATACGCAGTATTTT.

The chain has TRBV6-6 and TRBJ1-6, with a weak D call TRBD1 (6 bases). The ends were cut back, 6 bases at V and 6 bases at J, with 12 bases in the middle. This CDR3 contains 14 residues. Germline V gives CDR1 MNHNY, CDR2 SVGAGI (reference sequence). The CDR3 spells CASRQGTGNSPLHF. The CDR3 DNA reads TGTGCCAGCAGACAGGGAACGGGTAATTCACCCCTCCACTTT.

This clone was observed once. The CDR3 DNA sequence: TGTGCCATCAGTCCAGGGAGCGATACGCAGTATTTT. It is translated as CAISPGSDTQYF. This rearrangement joins TRBV10-3 to TRBJ2-3; D is perhaps TRBD1 or TRBD2 (5 bases each). The germline V gene has CDR1 ENHRY and CDR2 SYGVKD. The CDR3 spans 12 residues. Trimming took off 5 bases at V and 6 bases at J, with 9 bases between the two ends.

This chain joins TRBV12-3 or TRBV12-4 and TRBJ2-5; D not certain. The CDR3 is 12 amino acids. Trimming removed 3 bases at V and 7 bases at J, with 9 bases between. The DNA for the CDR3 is TGTGCCAGCAGTTTGGTGGTTGGGACCCAGTACTTC. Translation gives CASSLVVGTQYF.

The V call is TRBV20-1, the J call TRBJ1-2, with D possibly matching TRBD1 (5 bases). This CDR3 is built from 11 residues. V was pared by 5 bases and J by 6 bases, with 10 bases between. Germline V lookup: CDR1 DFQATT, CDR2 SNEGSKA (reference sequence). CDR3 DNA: TGCAGTGCTTCCAGGGATGATGGCTACACCTTC. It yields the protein CSASRDDGYTF.

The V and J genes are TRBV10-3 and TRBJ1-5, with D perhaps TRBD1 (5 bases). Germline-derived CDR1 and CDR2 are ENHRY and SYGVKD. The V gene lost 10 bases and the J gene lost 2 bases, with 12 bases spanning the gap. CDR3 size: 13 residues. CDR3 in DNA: TGTGCCACACAGGAGATCGGCAATCAGCCCCAGCATTTT. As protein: CATQEIGNQPQHF.

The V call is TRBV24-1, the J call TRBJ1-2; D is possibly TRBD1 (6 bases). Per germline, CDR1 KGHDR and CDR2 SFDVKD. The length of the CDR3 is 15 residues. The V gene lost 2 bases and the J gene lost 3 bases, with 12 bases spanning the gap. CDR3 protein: CATSDSVGQHYGYTF. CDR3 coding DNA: TGTGCCACCAGTGATTCCGTTGGACAGCACTATGGCTACACCTTC.

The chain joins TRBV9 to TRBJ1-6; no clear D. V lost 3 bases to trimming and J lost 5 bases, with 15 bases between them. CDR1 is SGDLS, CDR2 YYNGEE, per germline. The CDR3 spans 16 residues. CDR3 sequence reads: CASSAGPRMDNSPLHF. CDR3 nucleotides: TGTGCCAGCAGCGCGGGCCCACGTATGGATAATTCACCCCTCCACTTT.

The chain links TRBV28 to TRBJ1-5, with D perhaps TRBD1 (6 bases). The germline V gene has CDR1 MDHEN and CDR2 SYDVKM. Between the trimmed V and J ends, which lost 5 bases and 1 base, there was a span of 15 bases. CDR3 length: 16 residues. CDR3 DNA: TGTGCCAGCAGTCTACCGAGGGGGGGAAGCAATCAGCCCCAGCATTTT. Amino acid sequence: CASSLPRGGSNQPQHF.

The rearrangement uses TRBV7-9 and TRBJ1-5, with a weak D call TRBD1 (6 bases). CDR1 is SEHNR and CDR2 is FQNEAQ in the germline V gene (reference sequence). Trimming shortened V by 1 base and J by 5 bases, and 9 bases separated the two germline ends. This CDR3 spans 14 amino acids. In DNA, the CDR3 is TGTGCCAGCAGCTTAGAGGCAGGGGATCAGCCCCAGCATTTT. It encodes CASSLEAGDQPQHF.

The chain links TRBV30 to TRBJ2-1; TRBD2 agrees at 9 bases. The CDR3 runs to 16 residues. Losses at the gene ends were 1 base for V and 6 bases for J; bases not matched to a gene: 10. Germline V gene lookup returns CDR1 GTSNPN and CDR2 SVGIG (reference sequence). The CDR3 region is CAWSEFSVAGVNEQFF. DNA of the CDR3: TGTGCCTGGAGTGAATTTTCGGTAGCGGGGGTCAATGAGCAGTTCTTC.

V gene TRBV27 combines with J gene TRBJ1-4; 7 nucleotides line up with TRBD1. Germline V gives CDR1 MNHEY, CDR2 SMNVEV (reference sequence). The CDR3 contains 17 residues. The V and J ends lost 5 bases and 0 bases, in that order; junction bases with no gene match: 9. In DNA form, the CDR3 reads TGTGCCAGCAGTCCACAGACAGGGCTAGCAACTAATGAAAAACTGTTTTTT. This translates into CASSPQTGLATNEKLFF.